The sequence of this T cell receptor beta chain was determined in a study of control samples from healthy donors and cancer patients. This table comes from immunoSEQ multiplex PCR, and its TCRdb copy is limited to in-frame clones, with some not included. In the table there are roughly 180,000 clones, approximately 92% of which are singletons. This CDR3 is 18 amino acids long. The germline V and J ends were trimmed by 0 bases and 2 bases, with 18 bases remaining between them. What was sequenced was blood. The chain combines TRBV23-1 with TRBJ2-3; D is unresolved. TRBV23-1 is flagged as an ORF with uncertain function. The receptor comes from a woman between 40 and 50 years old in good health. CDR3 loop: CASSQSMAVEGSTDTQYF. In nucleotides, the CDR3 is TGCGCCAGCAGTCAATCGATGGCTGTAGAAGGATCCACAGATACGCAGTATTTT.